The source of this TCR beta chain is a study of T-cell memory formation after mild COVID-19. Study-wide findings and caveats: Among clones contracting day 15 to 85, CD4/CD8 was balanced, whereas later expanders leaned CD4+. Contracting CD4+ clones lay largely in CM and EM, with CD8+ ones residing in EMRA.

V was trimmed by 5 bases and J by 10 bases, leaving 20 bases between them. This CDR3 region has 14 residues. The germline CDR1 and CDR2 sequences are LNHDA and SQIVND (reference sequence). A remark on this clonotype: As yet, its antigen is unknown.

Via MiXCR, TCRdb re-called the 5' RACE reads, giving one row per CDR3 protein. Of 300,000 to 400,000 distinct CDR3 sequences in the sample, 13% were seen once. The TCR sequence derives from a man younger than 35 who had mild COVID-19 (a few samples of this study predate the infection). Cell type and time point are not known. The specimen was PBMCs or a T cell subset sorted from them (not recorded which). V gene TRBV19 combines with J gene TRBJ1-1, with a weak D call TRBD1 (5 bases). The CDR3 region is CASSPTRDGRPAFF. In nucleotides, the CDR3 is TGTGCCAGTAGTCCGACACGGGACGGACGCCCAGCTTTCTTT.